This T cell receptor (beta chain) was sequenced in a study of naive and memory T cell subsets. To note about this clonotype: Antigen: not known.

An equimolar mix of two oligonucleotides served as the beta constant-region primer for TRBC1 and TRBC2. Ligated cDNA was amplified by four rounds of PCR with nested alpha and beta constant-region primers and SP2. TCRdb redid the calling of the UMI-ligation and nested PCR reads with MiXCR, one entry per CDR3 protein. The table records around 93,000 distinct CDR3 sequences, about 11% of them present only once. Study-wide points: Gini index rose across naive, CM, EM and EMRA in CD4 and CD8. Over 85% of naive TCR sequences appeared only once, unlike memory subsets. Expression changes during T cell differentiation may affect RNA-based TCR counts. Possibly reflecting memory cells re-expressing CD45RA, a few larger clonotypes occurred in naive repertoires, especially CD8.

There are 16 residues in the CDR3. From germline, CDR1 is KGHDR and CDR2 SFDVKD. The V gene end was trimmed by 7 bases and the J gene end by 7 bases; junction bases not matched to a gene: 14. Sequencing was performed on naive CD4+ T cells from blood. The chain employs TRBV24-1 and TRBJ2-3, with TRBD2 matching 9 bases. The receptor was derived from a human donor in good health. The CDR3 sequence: CATSDNLSGSWNTQYF. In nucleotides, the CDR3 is TGTGCCACCAGCGACAACCTTAGCGGGAGCTGGAATACGCAGTATTTT.